This T cell receptor (beta chain) is from a study of post-analysis software for immune sequencing data. Background on the study: The study covered relapsing-remitting, secondary progressive and progressive-relapsing courses of multiple sclerosis.

Remarks on this clonotype: What it binds is not known.

V lost 4 bases and J 1 base, leaving 10 bases between the germline ends. This CDR3 has 14 amino acids. Germline loops: CDR1 SGHRS, CDR2 YFSETQ. Findings of the study overall: Five TRBV segments were significantly more frequent in patients than in controls. TRBV5-6, TRBV5-1 and TRBV20-1 were among these segments. Samples from one preparation batch, clustered by F measure, grouped strongly together. The study found significantly lower normalized Chao1 diversity in multiple sclerosis patients than in controls.

Tagging with unique molecular identifiers was a feature of the TCR beta cDNA libraries. T cells numbering about 0.85 to 10 million yielded some 520,000 cDNA molecules. Using its own MiXCR run on the PCR reads, TCRdb lists one record per CDR3 protein. The sample contains 650,000 to 850,000 distinct CDR3 sequences, approximately 50% of which appear only once. The sequenced sample consisted of blood. The J gene is TRBJ2-3, the V gene TRBV5-1; D uncertain. This TCR was recovered from a girl aged 10-17 years with multiple sclerosis. This CDR3 reads CASSMIRRTDTQYF. As DNA, the CDR3 is TGCGCCAGCAGCATGATACGCCGCACAGATACGCAGTATTTT.